Listed here are 7 T cell receptor beta chains from one sample, sequenced in a study of Ad26.COV2.S vaccination and SARS-CoV-2 variants. The assay was immunoSEQ multiplex PCR, and TCRdb's table has in-frame clones only and misses some. The sample holds approximately 400,000 clones, under 95% seen once. Here the sequenced sample was peripheral blood, taken after recovery from COVID-19. These receptor sequences come from a human donor who had recovered from COVID-19.

V and J are TRBV11-2 and TRBJ1-2; TRBD1 might be the D (5 bases). CDR1 and CDR2 (germline): SGHAT, FQNNGV. The CDR3 totals 14 residues. Trimming took off 5 bases at V and 5 bases at J, with 15 bases between the two ends. In nucleotides, the CDR3 is TGTGCCAGCAGCGGGGGATCTCCCTTTTATGGCTACACCTTC. Encoded protein: CASSGGSPFYGYTF.

The chain has TRBV2 and TRBJ2-7; 9 positions agree with TRBD2. J lost 6 bases, V lost 3 bases, and 9 bases had no gene match. CDR1 is SNHLY and CDR2 is FYNNEI in the germline V gene. The length of the CDR3 is 15 residues. CDR3 protein: CASSDRRTSDGEQYF. CDR3 nucleotide sequence: TGTGCCAGCAGTGATAGACGGACTAGCGATGGCGAGCAGTACTTC.

The chain carries TRBV10-3 and TRBJ2-2, with D possibly matching TRBD1 (6 bases). The CDR3 length is 15 residues. Germline V gene sequence: CDR1 ENHRY, CDR2 SYGVKD. V dropped 2 bases and J dropped 1 base, with 8 bases sitting between them. CDR3 bases: TGTGCCATCAGTGAGCCGGACAGGAACACCGGGGAGCTGTTTTTT. This encodes CAISEPDRNTGELFF.

CDR3 DNA sequence: TGTGCCATCAGTGACGAAGAGACAGCCTATGGCTACACCTTC. As protein: CAISDEETAYGYTF. V usage is TRBV10-3 and J usage is TRBJ1-2; the D gene is possibly TRBD1 (5 bases). The CDR3 contains 14 residues. Per the germline V gene, CDR1 is ENHRY and CDR2 is SYGVKD. V was shortened by 3 bases and J by 4 bases, with 12 bases between the two germline ends.

The chain is built from TRBV5-4 and TRBJ2-7, with a possible D match to TRBD1 (5 bases). This CDR3 is 14 amino acids long. Germline assignment: CDR1 SGHNT and CDR2 YYREEE (reference sequence). Trimming pared 4 bases from V and 5 bases from J, leaving 16 bases between. The CDR3 loop is CASSLGQGRNEQYF. The CDR3 coding sequence is TGTGCCAGCAGCCTCGGACAAGGGCGGAACGAGCAGTACTTC.

This chain's CDR3 is CASTITGGVQPQHF. DNA for the CDR3: TGTGCCAGTACCATCACAGGGGGCGTTCAGCCCCAGCATTTT. The J gene is TRBJ1-5, the V gene TRBV19, with 9 bases fitting TRBD1. The junction had 7 bases not matched to a gene; V was cut back by 7 bases and J by 6 bases. Germline CDR1 LNHDA, CDR2 SQIVND (reference sequence). The CDR3 totals 14 residues. The whole variable domain, filled in from reference TRBV19 and TRBJ1-5, reads DGGITQSPKYLFRKEGQNVTLSCEQNLNHDAMYWYRQDPGQGLRLIYYSQIVNDFQKGDIAEGYSVSREKKESFPLTVTSAQKNPTAFYLCASTITGGVQPQHFGDGTRLSIL.

This clone showed up just once. The chain joins TRBV5-6 to TRBJ1-2, with D possibly matching TRBD1 (6 bases). CDR1 is SGHDT and CDR2 is YYEEEE in the germline V gene. The length of the CDR3 is 14 residues. The V and J ends lost 4 bases and 4 bases respectively, with 14 bases between them. The CDR3 is CASSRTEDRYGYTF. CDR3 bases: TGTGCCAGCAGCCGGACAGAAGATCGCTATGGCTACACCTTC.